This TCR beta chain was identified in a study of response to subunit inactivated influenza vaccine. Study results and caveats: Authors suggested few new T cells are recruited by each seasonal influenza vaccination.

TCRdb itself ran the RT-PCR reads through MiXCR, one entry per CDR3 protein. The table has about 800,000 distinct CDR3 sequences, about 20% seen once; the top ten hold 9.5% to 13%. The junction had 2 bases not matched to a gene; V was cut back by 7 bases and J by 5 bases. In germline, CDR1 is MGHDK, CDR2 SYGVNS. CDR3 length equals 11 residues. Of note for this clonotype: Its target is not known.

The genes are TRBV25-1 and TRBJ2-7; 7 bases are a match to TRBD2. This material consisted of PBMCs from blood, taken less than 6 days after vaccination. The receptor comes from a man in his forties or fifties who received an inactivated influenza vaccine. DNA for the CDR3: TGTGCCAGCACCGGGGGGAACGAGCAGTACTTC. It encodes CASTGGNEQYF.